This record looks at one TCR beta chain sequence and its context. The CDR3 runs 16 residues. V was pared by 0 bases and J by 7 bases, with 7 bases of the junction left unmatched. CDR1 KGHSH and CDR2 LQKENI come from the germline V gene. The data were produced by immunoSEQ multiplex PCR, yet TCRdb's version contains in-frame clones alone and is incomplete. The sample contains tens of thousands of clones, around 83% of which appear only once. This sample was taken from a study of lymphopenia after photon versus proton radiotherapy. The genes are TRBV18 and TRBJ2-1; 9 bases fit TRBD2. The clonotype originates from a man between 45 and 60 years old with gastric cancer. The sequencing here drew on peripheral blood, taken from a patient treated with photon-based radiotherapy. The CDR3 DNA reads TGTGCCAGCTCACCACCGGGCGGGAGGGCCAGTAATGAGCAGTTCTTC. Translated: CASSPPGGRASNEQFF.